These 30 T cell receptor beta chains were all obtained from the same sample, sequenced in a study of STAT5B mutations in CD4+ large granular lymphocyte leukemia. Here immunoSEQ multiplex PCR was the method, and the copy in TCRdb shows in-frame clones only, minus some. Of approximately 28,000 clones listed, around 90% are singletons. Material: CD4+ T cells from blood buffy coats. These TCRs come from a human donor in good health.

The chain uses TRBV4-1 and TRBJ2-5; D may match TRBD1 or TRBD2 (6 bases each). The CDR3 is 13 residues long. Germline CDR1 is MGHRA and CDR2 is YSYEKL. V was clipped by 4 bases and J by 7 bases, with 13 bases between them. The chain's CDR3 is CASSLLGGGTQYF. CDR3 in DNA: TGCGCCAGCAGCCTACTTGGAGGGGGGACCCAGTACTTC.

This chain connects TRBV28 to TRBJ2-1; D gene unclear. Germline values: CDR1 MDHEN, CDR2 SYDVKM. The CDR3 contains 11 residues. The V end lost 9 bases, the J end lost 3 bases, and 6 bases lay between the germline ends. The CDR3 sequence is CASGYYNEQFF. In DNA, the CDR3 is TGTGCCAGTGGATACTACAATGAGCAGTTCTTC.

This clone has a single count. The V call is TRBV5-1, the J call TRBJ2-3; no firm D call. The CDR3 runs to 14 residues. The V gene's germline CDR1 is SGHRS and CDR2 YFSETQ. V was cut by 0 bases and J by 2 bases, with 7 bases left in between. The CDR3 loop is CASSLARLTDTQYF. The CDR3 DNA reads as TGCGCCAGCAGCTTGGCGCGGCTCACAGATACGCAGTATTTT.

The V and J genes are TRBV2 and TRBJ1-3; unclear D gene. CDR3 length: 12 amino acids. The germline V gene encodes CDR1 SNHLY and CDR2 FYNNEI. V dropped 6 bases and J dropped 4 bases, with 7 bases sitting between them. Written as DNA, the CDR3 is TGTGCCAGCAGCCTTGACGGAAACACCATATATTTT. This codes for CASSLDGNTIYF.

The chain has TRBV2 and TRBJ2-7, with D hard to call. Trimming shortened V by 3 bases and J by 9 bases, and 9 bases separated the two germline ends. The CDR3 is made up of 11 amino acids. Per the germline V gene, CDR1 is SNHLY and CDR2 is FYNNEI. DNA for the CDR3: TGTGCCAGCAGTGAGAGAATAGGGCAGTACTTC. It specifies CASSERIGQYF. Full variable domain (missing parts from reference TRBV2 and TRBJ2-7): EPEVTQTPSHQVTQMGQEVILRCVPISNHLYFYWYRQILGQKVEFLVSFYNNEISEKSEIFDDQFSVERPDGSNFTLKIRSTKLEDSAMYFCASSERIGQYFGPGTRLTVT.

The chain has TRBV2 and TRBJ2-5, with D unresolved. The J call may be mistaken, given a closer DNA end match to TRBJ2-7. The CDR3 has 14 residues. Germline lookup yields CDR1 SNHLY and CDR2 FYNNEI. The CDR3 region is CASSEHVNSYEQYF. The CDR3 region has the DNA TGTGCCAGCAGTGAACACGTCAACTCCTACGAGCAGTACTTC.

The rearrangement joins TRBV19 to TRBJ1-3; 7 bases match TRBD1. The CDR3 is made up of 17 amino acids. Germline V gene sequence: CDR1 LNHDA, CDR2 SQIVND (reference sequence). Trimming cost V 7 bases and J 0 bases; bases outside gene matches: 12. CDR3 loop: CASNLGGSRHSGNTIYF. As DNA, the CDR3 is TGTGCCAGTAACTTAGGGGGCAGCCGACACTCTGGAAACACCATATATTTT.

The J gene is TRBJ2-1, the V gene TRBV5-1, with D perhaps assigned TRBD1 or TRBD2 (5 bases each). Germline V lookup: CDR1 SGHRS, CDR2 YFSETQ. V lost 0 bases and J lost 5, with 9 bases in between. The CDR3 totals 14 residues. CDR3 region: CASSLEGRHNEQFF. The CDR3 nucleotides are TGCGCCAGCAGCTTGGAGGGACGCCACAATGAGCAGTTCTTC.

The chain links TRBV6-1 to TRBJ2-7; D unclear. The CDR3 covers 15 residues. Per the germline V gene, CDR1 is MNHNS and CDR2 is SASEGT. V was cut by 1 base and J by 1 base, with 11 bases left in between. CDR3 nucleotides: TGTGCCAGCAGTGAAGGTTGGCAGGCATCCTACGAGCAGTACTTC. It is translated as CASSEGWQASYEQYF.

This clone was found once. Germline and junction disagree at one end, which may indicate a read error. This chain joins TRBV6-5 and TRBJ1-3; TRBD1 agrees at 8 bases. The germline CDR1 and CDR2 sequences are MNHEY and SVGAGI. This CDR3 is built from 14 residues. Here the CDR3 DNA reads TGTGCCAGCAGACTCCAGGGGGCTGGGAACACCATATATTTT. This gives the protein CASRLQGAGNTIYF.

The chain links TRBV25-1 to TRBJ2-3; 7 bases agree with TRBD2. The CDR3 totals 17 residues. Germline V lookup: CDR1 MGHDK, CDR2 SYGVNS. The V and J ends lost 4 bases and 0 bases, in that order; junction bases with no gene match: 10. This chain's CDR3 is CASSVGRDHFSTDTQYF. The CDR3 DNA follows: TGTGCCAGCAGTGTAGGGAGGGACCATTTTAGCACAGATACGCAGTATTTT.

The count of this clone is one. The rearrangement joins TRBV19 to TRBJ1-5; possibly TRBD1 for D (5 bases). Between the trimmed V and J ends, which lost 4 bases and 0 bases, there was a span of 13 bases. CDR3 size: 16 residues. Germline V gene lookup returns CDR1 LNHDA and CDR2 SQIVND (reference sequence). The CDR3 protein is CASSTGTVNSNQPQHF. The CDR3 DNA reads TGTGCCAGTAGTACGGGGACTGTTAATAGCAATCAGCCCCAGCATTTT.

The chain links TRBV5-4 to TRBJ2-7; TRBD1 aligns across 8 bases. From germline, CDR1 is SGHNT and CDR2 YYREEE (reference sequence). Germline trimming cut 4 bases from V and 6 bases from J; bases unmatched to any gene: 6. The CDR3 totals 13 residues. This chain's CDR3 is CASSHRDRGEQYF. The CDR3 bases are TGTGCCAGCAGCCATAGAGACAGGGGCGAGCAGTACTTC.

The chain employs TRBV6-6 and TRBJ1-5, with D possibly being TRBD1 (5 bases). Germline CDR1 and CDR2: MNHNY and SVGAGI (reference sequence). The CDR3 covers 14 residues. Trimming cost V 6 bases and J 2 bases, with 11 bases left between them. CDR3 nucleotides: TGTGCCAGCAGCCCAGGGTGGGGCAATCAGCCCCAGCATTTT. As protein: CASSPGWGNQPQHF.

The genes are TRBV5-4 and TRBJ1-2, with 7 bases fitting TRBD1. The CDR3 spans 16 residues. The ends lost 4 bases at V and 4 bases at J; junction bases unmatched: 13. Germline V CDR1 and CDR2: SGHNT, YYREEE (reference sequence). CDR3 loop: CASSPGGDRAFYGYTF. As DNA, the CDR3 is TGTGCCAGCAGCCCCGGAGGAGACAGGGCGTTCTATGGCTACACCTTC. The variable domain in full, completed from reference TRBV5-4 and TRBJ1-2, reads ETGVTQSPTHLIKTRGQQVTLRCSSQSGHNTVSWYQQALGQGPQFIFQYYREEENGRGNFPPRFSGLQFPNYSSELNVNALELDDSALYLCASSPGGDRAFYGYTFGSGTRLTVV.

The V gene is TRBV14, the J gene TRBJ1-1, with 8 bases aligning to TRBD1. V gave up 6 bases and J gave up 2 bases; unmatched junction bases: 5. The CDR3 consists of 14 residues. Germline V gene lookup returns CDR1 SGHDN and CDR2 FVKESK. The CDR3 sequence: CASRWAGGNTEAFF. CDR3 DNA: TGTGCCAGCAGATGGGCAGGGGGCAACACTGAAGCTTTCTTT.

The chain couples TRBV19 to TRBJ2-1, with D perhaps matching TRBD1 (6 bases). The CDR3 covers 15 residues. V lost 6 bases to trimming and J lost 2 bases, with 14 bases between them. Germline CDR1 reads LNHDA; CDR2 reads SQIVND (reference sequence). This chain's CDR3 is CASSPDSQAYNEQFF. In DNA, the CDR3 is TGTGCCAGTAGCCCGGACAGCCAGGCCTACAATGAGCAGTTCTTC.

The rearrangement joins TRBV11-1 to TRBJ2-7; D gene unclear. The V and J ends lost 0 bases and 5 bases respectively, with 11 bases between them. Germline loops: CDR1 SGHAT, CDR2 FQDESV (reference sequence). CDR3 size: 14 residues. The CDR3 DNA is TGTGCCAGCAGCTTAGCCGACATCCGTAACGAGCAGTACTTC. Protein sequence: CASSLADIRNEQYF.

This clone was observed a single time. This chain links TRBV6-1 with TRBJ1-5, with TRBD1 identical over 7 bases. The CDR3 contains 14 residues. Germline-derived CDR1 and CDR2 are MNHNS and SASEGT. After removal of 6 bases from V and 4 bases from J, the junction contained 6 bases not matched to a gene. Written as DNA, the CDR3 is TGTGCCAGCAGCTCCGGGACAGAGAATCAGCCCCAGCATTTT. Protein: CASSSGTENQPQHF.

The chain recombines TRBV14 with TRBJ2-6, with D possibly matching TRBD2 (6 bases). Germline V CDR1 and CDR2: SGHDN, FVKESK. Trimming pared 1 base from V and 2 bases from J, leaving 18 bases between. CDR3 length: 19 amino acids. The CDR3, as DNA: TGTGCCAGCAGCCAAGGTACGGGACTCTTCCCCCCTGGGGCCAACGTCCTGACTTTC. Translated: CASSQGTGLFPPGANVLTF.

V usage is TRBV6-1 and J usage is TRBJ1-5; unclear D gene. The V end lost 6 bases, the J end lost 5 bases, and 17 bases lay between the germline ends. Germline V CDR1 and CDR2: MNHNS, SASEGT. The CDR3 length is 15 residues. The CDR3 loop is CASRVRNSPDQPQHF. In nucleotides, the CDR3 is TGTGCCAGCAGGGTAAGGAACTCTCCGGATCAGCCCCAGCATTTT.

This chain links TRBV6-5 with TRBJ1-3; 8 bases match TRBD1. CDR1 is MNHEY, CDR2 SVGAGI, per germline. V lost 2 bases to trimming and J lost 5 bases; unmatched junction nucleotides: 2. The length of the CDR3 is 14 residues. The CDR3: CASSYRTGRNTIYF. The CDR3, as DNA: TGTGCCAGCAGTTACCGGACAGGGCGAAACACCATATATTTT.

The J gene is TRBJ2-5, the V gene TRBV15; unclear D gene. The CDR3 totals 12 residues. V was shortened by 5 bases and J by 5 bases, with 9 bases between the two germline ends. Germline V CDR1 and CDR2: LNHNV, YYDKDF (reference sequence). The chain's CDR3 is CATSWSFETQYF. Here the CDR3 DNA reads TGTGCCACCAGCTGGTCTTTCGAGACCCAGTACTTC.

This chain links TRBV28 with TRBJ2-7, with 13 nucleotides matching TRBD2. The CDR3 extends over 15 amino acids. CDR1 and CDR2 from the germline V gene are MDHEN and SYDVKM. Trimming took 6 bases from V and 1 from J; bases not matched to a gene: 3. The CDR3: CASRLAGGPSYEQYF. The CDR3 DNA sequence: TGTGCCAGCAGACTAGCGGGAGGGCCGTCCTACGAGCAGTACTTC.

The rearrangement links TRBV6-6 to TRBJ1-2; TRBD1 matches 11 bases. This CDR3 spans 13 amino acids. Germline V gives CDR1 MNHNY, CDR2 SVGAGI (reference sequence). The V gene end was trimmed by 6 bases and the J gene end by 8 bases; junction bases not matched to a gene: 5. CDR3 in DNA: TGTGCCAGCAGCCGGGGACAGGGGGAAGGCTACACCTTC. It translates to CASSRGQGEGYTF.

CDR3 sequence reads: CAWSLAGVTEAFF. Written as DNA, the CDR3 is TGTGCCTGGAGTTTGGCAGGGGTCACTGAAGCTTTCTTT. The V and J genes are TRBV30 and TRBJ1-1, with D possibly TRBD1 on 6 matching bases. Germline CDR1 reads GTSNPN; CDR2 reads SVGIG (reference sequence). Between the trimmed V and J ends, which lost 2 bases and 4 bases, there was a span of 11 bases. The CDR3 contains 13 residues.

V usage is TRBV25-1 and J usage is TRBJ1-4; D unresolved. This CDR3 is built from 14 residues. Germline loops: CDR1 MGHDK, CDR2 SYGVNS. Trimming cost V 6 bases and J 6 bases, with 14 bases left between them. The CDR3 region has the DNA TGTGCCAGCAGGGAGACACGAGCATATGAAAAACTGTTTTTT. Translating it yields CASRETRAYEKLFF.

This clone was found once. The J gene is TRBJ1-2, the V gene TRBV7-2; D is possibly TRBD1 (6 bases). This CDR3 is built from 15 residues. Germline V gene lookup returns CDR1 SGHTA and CDR2 FQGNSA. The ends were cut back, 4 bases at V and 4 bases at J, with 16 bases in the middle. The CDR3 nucleotides are TGTGCCAGCAGCTCAAGCTTGGGGGGCGGCTATGGCTACACCTTC. Protein product: CASSSSLGGGYGYTF. Together with reference TRBV7-2 and TRBJ1-2, the CDR3 gives the full variable domain: GAGVSQSPSNKVTEKGKDVELRCDPISGHTALYWYRQSLGQGLEFLIYFQGNSAPDKSGLPSDRFSAERTGGSVSTLTIQRTQQEDSAVYLCASSSSLGGGYGYTFGSGTRLTVV.

The CDR3 DNA reads TGTGCCAGCAGACAACAGGGTTCCAATCAGCCCCAGCATTTT. Its translation: CASRQQGSNQPQHF. The chain carries TRBV28 and TRBJ1-5; TRBD1 is a possible D gene (6 bases). Germline V gives CDR1 MDHEN, CDR2 SYDVKM. V gave up 6 bases and J gave up 3 bases, with 12 bases separating them. The CDR3 is 14 amino acids.

J is TRBJ2-7 and V is TRBV27; TRBD2 agrees at 8 bases. This CDR3 contains 17 residues. The V segment lost 2 bases and the J segment 0 bases; nucleotides outside the gene matches: 9. The V gene's germline CDR1 is MNHEY and CDR2 SMNVEV (reference sequence). Here the CDR3 reads CASSLRLAGPISYEQYF. The CDR3 nucleotides read TGTGCCAGCAGTTTAAGGCTAGCGGGTCCTATCTCCTACGAGCAGTACTTC.